Sequencing of this T cell receptor (beta chain) was carried out in a study of identical twins. This clonotype has more than one count but fewer than ten. TCRdb independently ran MiXCR on the 5' RACE reads; one entry per CDR3 protein. The sample lists some 760,000 distinct CDR3 sequences, approximately 18% occurring once. This CDR3 contains 12 residues. Germline V gives CDR1 DFQATT, CDR2 SNEGSKA (reference sequence). Losses at the gene ends were 0 bases for V and 6 bases for J; bases not matched to a gene: 1. The same sample was also studied in work on T cells expressing NK-cell markers.

The source of this sequence is a woman younger than 35 in good health. The sequenced sample was PBMCs. The V gene is TRBV20-1, the J gene TRBJ1-1, with 7 bases that match TRBD1. The CDR3 DNA reads TGCAGTGCTAGAGAAACAGGGGCTGAAGCTTTCTTT. The encoded protein is CSARETGAEAFF.